These 5 T cell receptor beta chains originate from one sample sequenced in a study of T cell repertoires in cytomegalovirus infection (dated by TCRdb to 2018 to 2020). In light of the paper, this sample's treatment or condition label describes: in vitro stimulation with specific CMV peptide epitopes to enrich CMV-specific T cells. Antigens for these TCRs are unknown. Sequencing relied on an Illumina HiSeq 1500. TCRdb reanalyzed the raw reads on its own, using fastp at Q25 for trimming and MiXCR for clone calling, and kept in-frame beta chains. Every CDR3 protein is listed once, alongside the most common genes and DNA of its rows. Recorded for this sample are approximately 600,000 distinct CDR3 sequences; under 45% of them occurred a single time. The ten top clones hold around 48% of the sample. This specimen consisted of cultured PBMCs, obtained from culture after CMV antigen stimulation. Receptors originate from a human donor in good health (CMV status not recorded). Some clones in this sample may be carry-over from other donors' samples.

This chain links TRBV2 with TRBJ1-2; the D gene is possibly TRBD1 (5 bases). The germline V gene encodes CDR1 SNHLY and CDR2 FYNNEI. With 6 bases removed from V and 5 bases from J, the gap between germline ends came to 10 bases. The CDR3 contains 12 residues. The CDR3 region is CASRGRIYGYTF. Here the CDR3 DNA reads TGTGCCAGCAGGGGACGGATATATGGCTACACCTTC.

This sequence joins TRBV20-1 and TRBJ1-1, with D possibly being TRBD1 (5 bases). V was cut by 3 bases and J by 6 bases, with 14 bases left in between. This CDR3 region has 13 residues. Germline loops: CDR1 DFQATT, CDR2 SNEGSKA (reference sequence). The DNA for the CDR3 is TGCAGTGCTAGCGAGACAGTAGGAGCTGAAGCTTTCTTT. Translated, it gives CSASETVGAEAFF.

V is TRBV7-2 and J is TRBJ2-6, with D hard to call. CDR3 length equals 14 residues. Trimming pared 11 bases from V and 0 bases from J, leaving 11 bases between. CDR1 and CDR2 (germline): SGHTA, FQGNSA. CDR3 region: CAFDDTSGANVLTF. CDR3 nucleotide sequence: TGTGCCTTCGATGACACCTCTGGGGCCAACGTCCTGACTTTC.

As DNA, the CDR3 is TGTGCCAGCAGCTTAGCGTACGGGTCCGAGACCCAGTACTTC. This codes for CASSLAYGSETQYF. The genes are TRBV7-9 and TRBJ2-5; unclear D gene. V lost 0 bases and J 5 bases, leaving 10 bases between the germline ends. CDR1 is SEHNR, CDR2 FQNEAQ, per germline (reference sequence). The CDR3 runs to 14 residues.

The chain employs TRBV12-3 or TRBV12-4 and TRBJ1-2; unclear D gene. The CDR3 is made up of 13 amino acids. With 7 bases removed from V and 4 bases from J, the gap between germline ends came to 13 bases. CDR3 DNA sequence: TGTGCCAGCACCCGAGGTATAGCCTATGGCTACACCTTC. This encodes CASTRGIAYGYTF.